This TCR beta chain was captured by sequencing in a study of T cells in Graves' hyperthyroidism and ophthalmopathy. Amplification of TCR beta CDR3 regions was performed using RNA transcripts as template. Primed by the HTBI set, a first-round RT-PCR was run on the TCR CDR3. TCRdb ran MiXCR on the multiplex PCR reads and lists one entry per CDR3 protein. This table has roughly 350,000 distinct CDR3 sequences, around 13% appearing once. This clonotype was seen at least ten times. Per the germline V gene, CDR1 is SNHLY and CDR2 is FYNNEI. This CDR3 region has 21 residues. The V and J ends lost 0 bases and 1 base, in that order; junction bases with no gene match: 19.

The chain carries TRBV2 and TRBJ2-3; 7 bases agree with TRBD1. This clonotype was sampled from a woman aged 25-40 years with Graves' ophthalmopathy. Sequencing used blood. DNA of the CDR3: TGTGCCAGCAGTGAAGCTGTATGGGACGGCAGGGGGACCGGGGGCACAGATACGCAGTATTTT. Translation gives CASSEAVWDGRGTGGTDTQYF.